The clone carrying this TCR beta chain was seen more than once but under ten times. TCRdb re-called the 5' RACE reads with MiXCR, one entry per CDR3 protein. The sample contains 4,200 or so distinct CDR3 sequences, 15% to 20% of which appear only once. This record belongs to a study of spatial heterogeneity in lung cancer. Trimming stripped 1 base from V and 3 bases from J, with 10 bases between. The CDR3 is 14 amino acids. CDR1 is LGHDT and CDR2 is YNNKEL in the germline V gene (reference sequence). This sample's time point: sample taken at primary tumor resection. The study sequenced unsorted whole RNA from tumor, nontumor lung or frozen PBMC.

The receptor was derived from a male donor with early-stage non-small cell lung cancer. The chain has TRBV3-1 and TRBJ2-7; possibly TRBD2 for D (5 bases). This material consisted of PBMCs, taken at surgery. The CDR3 DNA sequence: TGTGCCAGCAGCCAAGGTAGCGCCAGCTACGAGCAGTACTTC. Encoded protein: CASSQGSASYEQYF.